The 27 T cell receptor beta chains in this list originate from one sample, sequenced in a study of spatial heterogeneity in lung cancer. Time point in this sample: sample taken at primary tumor resection. Frozen PBMC, nontumor lung or tumor provided whole RNA, which was sequenced unsorted. TCRdb re-derived calls from the 5' RACE reads in MiXCR, one entry per CDR3 protein. Among 4,000 or so distinct CDR3 sequences listed, around a fifth were seen once. The starting material was normal lung tissue next to the tumor, obtained at surgery. These receptors were collected from a female donor with early-stage non-small cell lung cancer.

This clonotype is judged medium-sized (0.01 to 0.1%). The CDR3 DNA follows: TGCAGTGCTAGAGCGACGGTTTTCTATGGCTACACCTTC. Amino acid sequence: CSARATVFYGYTF. The chain couples TRBV20-1 to TRBJ1-2; D gene unclear. The ends were cut back, 1 base at V and 4 bases at J, with 10 bases in the middle. The length of the CDR3 is 13 residues. Germline CDR1 reads DFQATT; CDR2 reads SNEGSKA (reference sequence).

This clonotype is deemed medium-sized. The rearrangement uses TRBV28 and TRBJ2-6; tentative D call: TRBD1 (6 bases). The germline V gene encodes CDR1 MDHEN and CDR2 SYDVKM. V gave up 7 bases and J gave up 0 bases, with 10 bases separating them. The CDR3 totals 15 residues. CDR3 amino acids: CASTTGSSGANVLTF. As DNA, the CDR3 is TGTGCCAGCACAACAGGGTCCTCTGGGGCCAACGTCCTGACTTTC.

This clonotype was picked up many times. Sequence at one end of the junction differs from germline and may be a read error. The V gene is TRBV28, the J gene TRBJ1-2; D may be TRBD1 (5 bases). CDR1 is MDHEN and CDR2 is SYDVKM in the germline V gene. The length of the CDR3 is 12 residues. The CDR3 nucleotides read TGTGCCAGCAGTTTATCTCCCGAGGGGCCCTCCTTC. This encodes CASSLSPEGPSF.

This clonotype was picked up a small number of times. The CDR3 bases are TGCGCCAGCAGCTTTAATCAAGAGACCCAGTACTTC. Protein product: CASSFNQETQYF. The V call is TRBV5-1, the J call TRBJ2-5; D gene unclear. This CDR3 is 12 amino acids long. The germline CDR1 and CDR2 sequences are SGHRS and YFSETQ. Between the trimmed V and J ends, which lost 2 bases and 2 bases, there was a span of 4 bases. The full variable domain, rest sourced from reference TRBV5-1 and TRBJ2-5, is KAGVTQTPRYLIKTRGQQVTLSCSPISGHRSVSWYQQTPGQGLQFLFEYFSETQRNKGNFPGRFSGRQFSNSRSEMNVSTLELGDSALYLCASSFNQETQYFGPGTRLLVL.

This clonotype qualifies as medium-sized (0.01 to 0.1%). V and J are TRBV10-2 and TRBJ2-7; TRBD1 might be the D (6 bases). Trimming stripped 3 bases from V and 0 bases from J, with 9 bases between. This CDR3 has 14 residues. Germline CDR1 is WSHSY and CDR2 is SAAADI. This chain's CDR3 is CASSEEDSSYEQYF. The DNA for the CDR3 is TGCGCCAGCAGTGAAGAGGACAGCTCCTACGAGCAGTACTTC.

The J gene is TRBJ2-3, the V gene TRBV10-1; the D is unclear. CDR1 is WNHNN and CDR2 is SYGVQD in the germline V gene (reference sequence). The germline V and J ends were trimmed by 3 bases and 0 bases, with 4 bases remaining between them. The CDR3 runs 13 residues. The CDR3 nucleotides read TGCGCCAGCAGTGAAGGAAGCACAGATACGCAGTATTTT. It codes for CASSEGSTDTQYF.

This clonotype is termed medium-sized (0.01 to 0.1%). The V call is TRBV6-6, the J call TRBJ1-2, with D possibly matching TRBD1 (5 bases). V dropped 6 bases and J dropped 8 bases, with 16 bases sitting between them. The CDR3 covers 13 residues. Looked up from germline, CDR1 is MNHNY and CDR2 is SVGAGI (reference sequence). This CDR3 is CASSYDSKIGYTF. CDR3 in DNA: TGTGCCAGCAGCTATGACAGTAAGATCGGCTACACCTTC.

This clonotype is medium-sized (0.01 to 0.1%) by share. V and J are TRBV6-1 and TRBJ2-1; 10 nucleotides line up with TRBD1. V shed 6 bases, J shed 8 bases, and the junction held 7 bases outside the gene matches. CDR3 length equals 14 residues. Germline CDR1 is MNHNS and CDR2 is SASEGT. CDR3 region: CASSMDRGSYEQFF. DNA of the CDR3: TGTGCCAGCAGCATGGACAGGGGGTCGTATGAGCAGTTCTTC.

The gene calls are TRBV4-2 and TRBJ2-2, with D perhaps given as TRBD1 or TRBD2 (7 bases each). This CDR3 spans 16 amino acids. With 4 bases removed from V and 6 bases from J, the gap between germline ends came to 18 bases. CDR1 is LGHNA and CDR2 is YNFKEQ in the germline V gene. The CDR3 DNA follows: TGTGCCAGCAGCCTGTTAGGGGGCGCGGGGGCCGGGGAGCTGTTTTTT. Protein: CASSLLGGAGAGELFF.

The chain links TRBV20-1 to TRBJ2-7; 8 nucleotides line up with TRBD1. The CDR3 is 12 residues long. Germline loops: CDR1 DFQATT, CDR2 SNEGSKA (reference sequence). Trimming cost V 3 bases and J 3 bases; bases outside gene matches: 1. The CDR3 here is CSASTGGYEQYF. As DNA, the CDR3 is TGCAGTGCTAGTACAGGGGGCTACGAGCAGTACTTC.

A remark on this clonotype: A much larger clone is a single base away; this may be a read error. This sequence joins TRBV3-1 and TRBJ2-7; D is perhaps TRBD1 (6 bases). The CDR3 is 13 residues long. V gave up 0 bases and J gave up 10 bases, with 13 bases separating them. The germline V gene has CDR1 LGHDT and CDR2 YNNKEL (reference sequence). The CDR3 region has the DNA TGTGCCAGCAGCCAAGACGACAGGACTTCCCAGTACTTC. As protein: CASSQDDRTSQYF.

This clonotype was recorded at least ten times. This chain connects TRBV7-2 to TRBJ2-3, with a tentative D call TRBD1 (6 bases). With 2 bases removed from V and 4 bases from J, the gap between germline ends came to 13 bases. Germline lookup yields CDR1 SGHTA and CDR2 FQGNSA. This CDR3 has 15 amino acids. CDR3 nucleotide sequence: TGTGCCAGCAGCTTAAATGGGGCAGGGGCAGATACGCAGTATTTT. It codes for CASSLNGAGADTQYF. Together with reference TRBV7-2 and TRBJ2-3, the CDR3 gives the full variable domain: GAGVSQSPSNKVTEKGKDVELRCDPISGHTALYWYRQSLGQGLEFLIYFQGNSAPDKSGLPSDRFSAERTGGSVSTLTIQRTQQEDSAVYLCASSLNGAGADTQYFGPGTRLTVL.

The chain uses TRBV25-1 and TRBJ2-1; D call uncertain. Per germline, CDR1 MGHDK and CDR2 SYGVNS. The CDR3 spans 13 residues. V was cut by 1 base and J by 4 bases, with 5 bases left in between. The CDR3 loop reads CASSEFKYNEQFF. The DNA for the CDR3 is TGTGCCAGCAGTGAATTTAAATACAATGAGCAGTTCTTC.

In its sample, this clonotype is medium-sized. The genes are TRBV6-5 and TRBJ1-4, with 10 bases that match TRBD1. The CDR3 is made up of 15 amino acids. Germline values: CDR1 MNHEY, CDR2 SVGAGI. J lost 8 bases, V lost 0 bases, and 3 bases had no gene match. The CDR3 bases are TGTGCCAGCAGTTACTCGACAGGGGGCTCGGAAAAACTGTTTTTT. As protein: CASSYSTGGSEKLFF.

This clonotype is categorized as medium-sized. This rearrangement joins TRBV6-2 or TRBV6-3 to TRBJ1-1; D is perhaps TRBD1 (6 bases). Trimming left V 0 bases short and J 7 bases short, with 15 bases between. Germline CDR1 MNHEY, CDR2 SVGEGT. The CDR3 is 15 residues long. The CDR3: CASSYSAAGAIEAFF. CDR3 DNA sequence: TGTGCCAGCAGTTACTCGGCAGCAGGGGCCATTGAAGCTTTCTTT.

This clonotype is judged medium-sized. J is TRBJ2-5 and V is TRBV7-8; D tentatively reads TRBD1 or TRBD2 (5 bases each). Germline V gives CDR1 SGHVS, CDR2 FQNEAQ. The CDR3 contains 15 residues. Trimming stripped 4 bases from V and 5 bases from J, with 17 bases between. CDR3 in DNA: TGTGCCAGCAGCTCCGCCGGGACCCGCCAGGAGACCCAGTACTTC. Its translation: CASSSAGTRQETQYF.

In this sample, this clonotype turned up many times. The CDR3 loop is CAWRPGLNTGELFF. DNA of the CDR3: TGTGCCTGGAGGCCCGGTCTTAACACCGGGGAGCTGTTTTTT. The chain is built from TRBV30 and TRBJ2-2; the D is unclear. Germline-derived CDR1 and CDR2 are GTSNPN and SVGIG (reference sequence). Trimming pared 3 bases from V and 2 bases from J, leaving 10 bases between. This CDR3 is 14 amino acids long.

This chain links TRBV6-1 with TRBJ1-2; 9 bases align to TRBD1. V trimming: 0 bases; J trimming: 7 bases; junction bases outside the gene matches: 9. Germline V gene data show CDR1 as MNHNS and CDR2 as SASEGT. CDR3 size: 16 residues. CDR3 nucleotides: TGTGCCAGCAGTGAAGCTGTCACAGGGGGCGCACGTGGCTACACCTTC. Protein: CASSEAVTGGARGYTF.

Of note for this clonotype: It may be a read error: a sequence one base away is much more abundant. The chain recombines TRBV20-1 with TRBJ2-1, with 9 bases that match TRBD2. The CDR3 covers 17 residues. Per germline, CDR1 DFQATT and CDR2 SNEGSKA (reference sequence). In DNA, the CDR3 is TGCAGTGCTAGAGATGTCTCAGCGGGGGGTTACTACAATGAGCAGCTCTTC. Amino acids: CSARDVSAGGYYNEQLF.

By share of the sample, this clonotype is medium-sized. The J gene is TRBJ2-5, the V gene TRBV7-6; 10 bases align to TRBD2. This CDR3 contains 15 residues. V was clipped by 6 bases and J by 4 bases; unmatched bases: 8. The V gene's germline CDR1 is SGHVS and CDR2 FNYEAQ. Here the CDR3 DNA reads TGTGCCAGCAGTCAAATAGCGGGGGGTCGAGAGACCCAGTACTTC. Amino acids: CASSQIAGGRETQYF.

This clonotype was seen repeatedly, ten times or more. The chain links TRBV19 to TRBJ2-7; D could derive from TRBD1 or TRBD2 (5 bases each). The V end was cut by 5 bases, the J end by 0 bases, with 14 bases between. The CDR3 is made up of 15 amino acids. The germline gives CDR1 LNHDA, CDR2 SQIVND (reference sequence). For the CDR3, the DNA is TGTGCCAGTAGTCCGACCGGGACGGACTCCTACGAGCAGTACTTC. Protein sequence: CASSPTGTDSYEQYF.

By frequency in the sample, this clonotype is medium-sized. V gene TRBV28 combines with J gene TRBJ2-1; TRBD2 matches at 10 bases. This CDR3 spans 19 amino acids. V shed 4 bases, J shed 6 bases, and the junction held 18 bases outside the gene matches. Germline V CDR1 and CDR2: MDHEN, SYDVKM. CDR3 loop: CASSSIWRESSGRGNEQFF. CDR3 sequence (DNA): TGTGCCAGCAGTTCAATTTGGCGGGAATCTAGCGGGAGAGGCAATGAGCAGTTCTTC.

The chain employs TRBV7-2 and TRBJ2-2; 9 bases align to TRBD2. The germline V gene has CDR1 SGHTA and CDR2 FQGNSA. The ends lost 4 bases at V and 4 bases at J; junction bases unmatched: 4. This CDR3 is 15 amino acids long. The CDR3 coding sequence is TGTGCCAGCAGCTCGCAGACTAGCGGCACCGGGGAGCTGTTTTTT. Amino acid sequence: CASSSQTSGTGELFF.

The V call is TRBV6-6, the J call TRBJ1-6; 8 bases align to TRBD1. The CDR3 runs 16 residues. V dropped 8 bases and J dropped 10; count of bases not matched to a gene: 16. Per the germline V gene, CDR1 is MNHNY and CDR2 is SVGAGI (reference sequence). The chain's CDR3 is CASSSGQGMISSPLHF. The CDR3, as DNA: TGTGCCAGCTCTTCAGGACAGGGAATGATATCGTCACCCCTCCACTTT.

This clonotype was detected many times. V and J are TRBV7-2 and TRBJ2-3; no definite D call. Germline V gene lookup returns CDR1 SGHTA and CDR2 FQGNSA. CDR3 length: 13 residues. V gave up 4 bases and J gave up 4 bases, with 9 bases separating them. This CDR3 is CASSSVDADTQYF. CDR3 DNA sequence: TGTGCCAGCAGCTCCGTAGATGCAGATACGCAGTATTTT.

This clonotype was seen at least ten times. This chain uses TRBV14 with TRBJ2-7; 8 bases map to TRBD2. The CDR3 has 16 residues. Germline V gene data show CDR1 as SGHDN and CDR2 as FVKESK. The V and J ends lost 0 bases and 2 bases, in that order; junction bases with no gene match: 6. CDR3 amino acids: CASSQDEGAGAYEQYF. The CDR3 nucleotides read TGTGCCAGCAGCCAAGATGAGGGAGCGGGGGCCTACGAGCAGTACTTC.

Judged by abundance, this clonotype is medium-sized. The V call is TRBV9, the J call TRBJ2-7, with 8 positions matching TRBD2. The CDR3 has 14 amino acids. V shed 2 bases, J shed 5 bases, and the junction held 6 bases outside the gene matches. CDR1 and CDR2 from the germline V gene are SGDLS and YYNGEE. The CDR3 spells CASSVGRADNEQYF. CDR3 in DNA: TGTGCCAGCAGCGTCGGGAGGGCCGACAACGAGCAGTACTTC.